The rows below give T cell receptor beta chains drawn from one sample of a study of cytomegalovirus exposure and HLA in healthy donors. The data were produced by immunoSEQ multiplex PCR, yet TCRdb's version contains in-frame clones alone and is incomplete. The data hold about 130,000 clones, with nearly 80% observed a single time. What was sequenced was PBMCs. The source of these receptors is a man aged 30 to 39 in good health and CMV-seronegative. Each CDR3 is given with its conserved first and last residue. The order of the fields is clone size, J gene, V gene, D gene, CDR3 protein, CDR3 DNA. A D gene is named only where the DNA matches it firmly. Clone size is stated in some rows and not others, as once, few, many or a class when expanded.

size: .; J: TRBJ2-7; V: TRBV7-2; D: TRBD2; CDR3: CASSFLGRGDYEQYF; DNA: TGTGCCAGCAGCTTTCTCGGGCGGGGGGACTACGAGCAGTACTTC
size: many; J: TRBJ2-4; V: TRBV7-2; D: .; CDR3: CASSVRGPQYF; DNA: TGTGCCAGCAGCGTCAGGGGCCCTCAGTACTTC
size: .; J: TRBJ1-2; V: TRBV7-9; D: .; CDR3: CASSLNRYYGYTF; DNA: TGTGCCAGCAGCTTAAACAGATACTATGGCTACACCTTC
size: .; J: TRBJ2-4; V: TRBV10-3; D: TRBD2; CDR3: CAISESGLAVNIQYF; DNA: TGTGCCATCAGTGAGTCGGGACTAGCCGTGAACATTCAGTACTTC
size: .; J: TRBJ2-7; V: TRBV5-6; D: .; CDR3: CASSVRGGEQYF; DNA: TGTGCCAGCAGCGTGCGAGGGGGTGAGCAGTACTTC
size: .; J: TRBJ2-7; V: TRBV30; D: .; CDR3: CAWSVQFYEQYF; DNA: TGTGCCTGGAGTGTACAGTTCTACGAGCAGTACTTC
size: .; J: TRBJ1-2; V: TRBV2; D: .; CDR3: CASSERVLGTF; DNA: TGTGCCAGCAGTGAGAGGGTGTTAGGAACCTTC
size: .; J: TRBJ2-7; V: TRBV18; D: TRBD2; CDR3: CASSPGLAGWEQYF; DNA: TGTGCCAGCTCACCAGGGCTAGCGGGATGGGAGCAGTACTTC
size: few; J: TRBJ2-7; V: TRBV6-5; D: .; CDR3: CASSRTSSSSYEQYF; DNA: TGTGCCAGCAGCAGAACCTCTAGCTCCTCCTACGAGCAGTACTTC
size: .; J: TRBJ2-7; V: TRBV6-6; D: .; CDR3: CASSGSYEQYF; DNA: TGTGCCAGCAGCGGTTCCTACGAGCAGTACTTC
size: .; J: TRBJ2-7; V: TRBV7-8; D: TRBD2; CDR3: CASSSRLAGHGEQYF; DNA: TGTGCCAGCAGCTCCCGACTAGCGGGACACGGCGAGCAGTACTTC
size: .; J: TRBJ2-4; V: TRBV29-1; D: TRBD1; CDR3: CSAGTGSGKNIQYF; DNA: TGCAGCGCTGGGACAGGGTCGGGCAAAAACATTCAGTACTTC
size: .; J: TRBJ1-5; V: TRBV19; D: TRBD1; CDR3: CASSAGQVNQPQHF; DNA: TGTGCCAGTAGTGCCGGACAGGTAAATCAGCCCCAGCATTTT
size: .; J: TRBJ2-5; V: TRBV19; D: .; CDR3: CASSPGQIQETQYF; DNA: TGTGCCAGTAGTCCAGGACAGATCCAAGAGACCCAGTACTTC
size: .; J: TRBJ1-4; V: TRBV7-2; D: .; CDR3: CASSPPGDEKLFF; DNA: TGTGCCAGCAGTCCCCCAGGCGATGAAAAACTGTTTTTT